The 4 T cell receptor beta chains in this list originate from one sample, sequenced in a study of T cell responses to AZD1222 COVID-19 vaccine. Profiled with immunoSEQ multiplex PCR; TCRdb holds only in-frame clones, not every one. The sample contains some 280,000 clones, approximately 94% of which appear only once. The sequencing used peripheral blood, collected 28 days after the second AZD1222 dose. The receptor set was obtained from an adult who received the AZD1222 COVID-19 vaccine.

This chain joins TRBV6-6 and TRBJ2-7; tentatively, D is TRBD2 (5 bases). V was cut by 7 bases and J by 3 bases, with 16 bases left in between. Germline lookup yields CDR1 MNHNY and CDR2 SVGAGI (reference sequence). The CDR3 loop spans 14 amino acids. CDR3 DNA sequence: TGTGCCAGCACCCCGGATCGGCGGGTCTACGAGCAGTACTTC. It translates to CASTPDRRVYEQYF.

This clone was detected only a few times. CDR3 region: CASSYSWPGDTGELFF. The CDR3 DNA reads TGTGCCAGCAGTTACTCCTGGCCGGGAGATACCGGGGAGCTGTTTTTT. This chain connects TRBV6-5 to TRBJ2-2, with D possibly matching TRBD2 (6 bases). Germline V gene data show CDR1 as MNHEY and CDR2 as SVGAGI. Trimming pared 0 bases from V and 5 bases from J, leaving 13 bases between. The CDR3 sequence is 16 residues long.

The chain carries TRBV5-4 and TRBJ2-3; D uncertain. V lost 4 bases and J 2 bases, leaving 11 bases between the germline ends. The CDR3 runs 14 residues. Looked up from germline, CDR1 is SGHNT and CDR2 is YYREEE (reference sequence). The CDR3 protein is CASSTPPPTDTQYF. In DNA, the CDR3 is TGTGCCAGCAGCACCCCGCCCCCCACAGATACGCAGTATTTT. Looking up the rest from reference TRBV5-4 and TRBJ2-3 gives the full variable domain: ETGVTQSPTHLIKTRGQQVTLRCSSQSGHNTVSWYQQALGQGPQFIFQYYREEENGRGNFPPRFSGLQFPNYSSELNVNALELDDSALYLCASSTPPPTDTQYFGPGTRLTVL.

V and J are TRBV7-9 and TRBJ2-7, with 8 bases fitting TRBD1. CDR1 is SEHNR, CDR2 FQNEAQ, per germline (reference sequence). Germline trimming cut 4 bases from V and 7 bases from J; bases unmatched to any gene: 6. This CDR3 spans 13 amino acids. CDR3 amino acids: CASSYNTGGEQYF. In nucleotides, the CDR3 is TGTGCCAGCAGCTACAACACAGGGGGAGAGCAGTACTTC.